The 11 T cell receptor beta chains reported below all come from one sample, sequenced in a study of cytotoxic CD8 clonotypes in ibrutinib-treated CLL. TCRdb's copy holds only in-frame clones and misses some; the assay was immunoSEQ multiplex PCR. Here the sample spans around 140,000 clones, around three quarters being singletons. The sequencing here drew on PBMCs, taken after 12 months of ibrutinib treatment. The receptor source for this set is a human donor with chronic lymphocytic leukemia.

This clone has only one observation. The CDR3 loop is CASSSTDRVGQPQHF. The CDR3 DNA follows: TGTGCCAGCAGCTCGACCGACAGGGTAGGTCAGCCCCAGCATTTT. The J gene is TRBJ1-5, the V gene TRBV7-9, with 7 bases identical to TRBD1. The CDR3 totals 15 residues. Germline V gene data show CDR1 as SEHNR and CDR2 as FQNEAQ (reference sequence). V shed 4 bases and J 6 bases; nucleotides not matched to a gene: 9.

The chain is built from TRBV6-5 and TRBJ1-2, with D maybe TRBD1 (6 bases). From germline, CDR1 is MNHEY and CDR2 SVGAGI. The V end lost 4 bases, the J end lost 8 bases, and 14 bases lay between the germline ends. There are 13 residues in the CDR3. CDR3 DNA sequence: TGTGCCAGCAGTTCCGCCGACAGGCCGGGCTACACCTTC. Protein sequence: CASSSADRPGYTF.

The V and J genes are TRBV5-1 and TRBJ2-7; TRBD2 matches at 8 bases. The ends lost 0 bases at V and 0 bases at J; junction bases unmatched: 11. CDR1 and CDR2 from the germline V gene are SGHRS and YFSETQ. This CDR3 is built from 18 residues. CDR3 region: CASSLVTTLGGDSYEQYF. CDR3 nucleotides: TGCGCCAGCAGCTTGGTCACCACCCTCGGGGGGGACTCCTACGAGCAGTACTTC.

This clone was counted a few times. This chain links TRBV4-2 with TRBJ2-3, with 8 positions matching TRBD2. Germline V gene sequence: CDR1 LGHNA, CDR2 YNFKEQ. The CDR3 extends over 16 amino acids. With 5 bases clipped from V and 2 bases from J, the junction kept 9 bases outside the gene matches. As DNA, the CDR3 is TGTGCCAGCAGCTTTAGCGGGAATGAAGACACAGATACGCAGTATTTT. This gives the protein CASSFSGNEDTDTQYF.

This clone appeared once. The chain employs TRBV7-9 and TRBJ2-1, with TRBD2 as a possible D gene (6 bases). V dropped 5 bases and J dropped 2 bases, with 13 bases sitting between them. The CDR3 is 15 amino acids. The germline V gene has CDR1 SEHNR and CDR2 FQNEAQ (reference sequence). The CDR3 DNA reads TGTGCCAGCAGCCCCGGGAGTTCTGCCTACAATGAGCAGTTCTTC. Translation: CASSPGSSAYNEQFF.

The rearrangement joins TRBV28 to TRBJ2-7; the D gene is possibly TRBD2 (5 bases). The CDR3 has 12 amino acids. Trimming left V 5 bases short and J 8 bases short, with 13 bases between. Per the germline V gene, CDR1 is MDHEN and CDR2 is SYDVKM. The CDR3 is CASSIGGPKQYF. In DNA, the CDR3 is TGTGCCAGCAGTATTGGAGGACCCAAGCAGTACTTC.

The chain links TRBV19 to TRBJ2-2; TRBD1 matches 9 bases. The CDR3 is 13 residues long. Germline-derived CDR1 and CDR2 are LNHDA and SQIVND (reference sequence). Trimming cost V 6 bases and J 6 bases; bases outside gene matches: 2. CDR3 in DNA: TGTGCCAGTAGAGACAGGGGGGCCGGGGAGCTGTTTTTT. Its protein product is CASRDRGAGELFF.

The chain has TRBV7-2 and TRBJ2-7; 12 bases are a match to TRBD2. CDR1 is SGHTA, CDR2 FQGNSA, per germline. With 5 bases clipped from V and 3 bases from J, the junction kept 8 bases outside the gene matches. The CDR3 loop spans 16 amino acids. This CDR3 reads CASSLTPSGRGYEQYF. The DNA of the CDR3 is TGTGCCAGCAGCCTTACTCCTAGCGGGAGGGGCTACGAGCAGTACTTC.

The V gene is TRBV12-5, the J gene TRBJ2-5; 7 nucleotides line up with TRBD2. Germline assignment: CDR1 LGHNT and CDR2 FRNRAP. This CDR3 has 13 residues. V lost 2 bases, J lost 4 bases, and 1 base stayed unmatched. This CDR3 is CASGLTGGETQYF. The DNA of the CDR3 is TGTGCTAGTGGTTTGACGGGAGGAGAGACCCAGTACTTC. The full variable domain, with the rest looked up from reference TRBV12-5 and TRBJ2-5, is DARVTQTPRHKVTEMGQEVTMRCQPILGHNTVFWYRQTMMQGLELLAYFRNRAPLDDSGMPKDRFSAEMPDATLATLKIQPSEPRDSAVYFCASGLTGGETQYFGPGTRLLVL.

The rearrangement joins TRBV6-4 to TRBJ2-7, with 7 nucleotides matching TRBD2. The ends lost 3 bases at V and 2 bases at J; junction bases unmatched: 7. Per the germline V gene, CDR1 is MRHNA and CDR2 is SNTAGT. This CDR3 comprises 15 residues. The CDR3 DNA reads TGTGCCAGCAGTGAGTCTAGCGGTCCAGCCTACGAGCAGTACTTC. Its translation is CASSESSGPAYEQYF.

The chain recombines TRBV2 with TRBJ1-2; 8 nucleotides match TRBD1. The CDR3 is made up of 17 amino acids. Germline values: CDR1 SNHLY, CDR2 FYNNEI. V trimming: 5 bases; J trimming: 0 bases; junction bases outside the gene matches: 11. The CDR3 DNA follows: TGTGCCAGCAGTTTCCCCGGGACAGGCGAGACTAACTATGGCTACACCTTC. This translates into CASSFPGTGETNYGYTF.